This T cell receptor (beta chain) was identified during a study of long-term antiretroviral therapy in people with HIV. The immunoSEQ assay was v3.0, run at survey level. Generated by immunoSEQ multiplex PCR, the TCRdb table keeps only in-frame clones and is missing some. The sample holds 25,000 to 30,000 clones, around 90% seen once. There was at least one pre-ART PBMC sample for each donor, plus at least two post-ART PBMC samples. This specimen was unsorted PBMCs, taken 1.8 years after starting antiretroviral therapy. The origin of this receptor is a young woman with HIV.

The CDR3 sequence is CATSSSQSTDTQYF. In DNA, the CDR3 is TGTGCCACCAGCAGTTCACAGAGCACAGATACGCAGTATTTT. The chain employs TRBV15 and TRBJ2-3; D is undetermined. CDR1 and CDR2 from the germline V gene are LNHNV and YYDKDF (reference sequence). The CDR3 has 14 amino acids. V was clipped by 3 bases and J by 0 bases, with 7 bases between them.